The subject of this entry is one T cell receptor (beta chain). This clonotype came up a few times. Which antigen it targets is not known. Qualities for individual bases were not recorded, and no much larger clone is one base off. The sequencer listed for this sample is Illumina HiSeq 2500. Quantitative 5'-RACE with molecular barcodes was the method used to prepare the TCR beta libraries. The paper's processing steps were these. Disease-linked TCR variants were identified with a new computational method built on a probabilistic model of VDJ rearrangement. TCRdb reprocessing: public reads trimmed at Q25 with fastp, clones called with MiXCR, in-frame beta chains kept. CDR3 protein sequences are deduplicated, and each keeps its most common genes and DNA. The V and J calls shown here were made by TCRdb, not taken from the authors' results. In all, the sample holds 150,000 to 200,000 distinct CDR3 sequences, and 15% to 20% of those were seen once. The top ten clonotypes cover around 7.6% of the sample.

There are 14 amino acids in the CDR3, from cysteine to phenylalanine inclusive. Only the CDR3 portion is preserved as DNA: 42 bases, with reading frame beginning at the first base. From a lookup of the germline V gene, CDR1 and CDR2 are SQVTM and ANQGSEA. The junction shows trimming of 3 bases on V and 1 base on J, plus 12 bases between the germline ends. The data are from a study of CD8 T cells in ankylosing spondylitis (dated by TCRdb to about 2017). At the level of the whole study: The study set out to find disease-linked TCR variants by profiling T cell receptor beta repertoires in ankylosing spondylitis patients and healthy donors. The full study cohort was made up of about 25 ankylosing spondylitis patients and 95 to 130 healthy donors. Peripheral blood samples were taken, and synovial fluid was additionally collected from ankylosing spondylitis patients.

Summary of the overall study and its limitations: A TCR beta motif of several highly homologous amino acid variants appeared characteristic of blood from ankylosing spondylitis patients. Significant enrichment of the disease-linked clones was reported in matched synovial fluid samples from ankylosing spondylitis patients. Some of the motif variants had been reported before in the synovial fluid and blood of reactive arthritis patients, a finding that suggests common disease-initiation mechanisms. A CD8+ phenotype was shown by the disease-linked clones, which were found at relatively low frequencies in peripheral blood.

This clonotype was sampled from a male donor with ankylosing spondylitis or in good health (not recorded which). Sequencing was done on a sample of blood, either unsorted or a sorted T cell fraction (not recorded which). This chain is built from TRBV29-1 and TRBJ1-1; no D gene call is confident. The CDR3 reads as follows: CSVDGVMGNTEAFF. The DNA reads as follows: TGCAGCGTTGATGGGGTTATGGGGAACACTGAAGCTTTCTTT.